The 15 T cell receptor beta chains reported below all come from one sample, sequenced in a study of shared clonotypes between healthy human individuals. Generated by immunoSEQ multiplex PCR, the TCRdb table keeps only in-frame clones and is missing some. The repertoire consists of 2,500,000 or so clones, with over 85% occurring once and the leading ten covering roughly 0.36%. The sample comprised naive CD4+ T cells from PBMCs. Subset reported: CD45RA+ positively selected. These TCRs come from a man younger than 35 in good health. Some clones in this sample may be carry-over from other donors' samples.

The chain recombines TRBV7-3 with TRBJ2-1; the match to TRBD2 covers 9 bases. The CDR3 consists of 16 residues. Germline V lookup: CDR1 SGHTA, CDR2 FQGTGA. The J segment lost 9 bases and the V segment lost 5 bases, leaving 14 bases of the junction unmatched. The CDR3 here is CASSLSVVAGVVEQFF. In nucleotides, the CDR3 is TGTGCCAGCAGCCTCTCGGTGGTAGCGGGAGTGGTTGAGCAGTTCTTC.

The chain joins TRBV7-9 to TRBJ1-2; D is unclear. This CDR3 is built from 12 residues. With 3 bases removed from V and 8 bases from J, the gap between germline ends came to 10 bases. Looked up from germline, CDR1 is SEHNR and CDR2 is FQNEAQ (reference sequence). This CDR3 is CASSFGERGYTF. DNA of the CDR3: TGTGCCAGCAGCTTTGGAGAGAGGGGCTACACCTTC.

The CDR3 spells CASDLQETQYF. CDR3 coding DNA: TGTGCTAGTGACTTGCAAGAGACCCAGTACTTC. The V and J genes are TRBV12-5 and TRBJ2-5, with D hard to call. V shed 7 bases and J shed 2 bases, with 5 bases lying between them. Germline V gives CDR1 LGHNT, CDR2 FRNRAP. The CDR3 is made up of 11 amino acids.

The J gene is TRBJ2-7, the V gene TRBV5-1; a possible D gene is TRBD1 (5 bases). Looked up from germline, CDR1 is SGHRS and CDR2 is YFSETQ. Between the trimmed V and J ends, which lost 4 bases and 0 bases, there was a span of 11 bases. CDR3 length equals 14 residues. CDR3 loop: CASSTTESSYEQYF. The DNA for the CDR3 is TGCGCCAGCAGCACGACAGAAAGCTCCTACGAGCAGTACTTC.

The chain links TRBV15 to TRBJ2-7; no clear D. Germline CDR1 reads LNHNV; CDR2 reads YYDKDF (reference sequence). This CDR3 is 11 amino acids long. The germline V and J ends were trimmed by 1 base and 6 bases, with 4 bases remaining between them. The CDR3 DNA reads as TGTGCCACCAGCAGAGCCGGCGAGCAGTACTTC. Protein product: CATSRAGEQYF. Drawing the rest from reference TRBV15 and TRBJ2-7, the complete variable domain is DAMVIQNPRYQVTQFGKPVTLSCSQTLNHNVMYWYQQKSSQAPKLLFHYYDKDFNNEADTPDNFQSRRPNTSFCFLDIRSPGLGDTAMYLCATSRAGEQYFGPGTRLTVT.

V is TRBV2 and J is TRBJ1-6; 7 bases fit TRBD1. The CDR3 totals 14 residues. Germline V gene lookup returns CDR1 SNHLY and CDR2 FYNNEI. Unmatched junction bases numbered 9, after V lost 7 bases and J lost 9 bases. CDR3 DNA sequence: TGTGCCAGCACAAGAGGGGGCCCAATTTCACCCCTCCACTTT. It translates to CASTRGGPISPLHF.

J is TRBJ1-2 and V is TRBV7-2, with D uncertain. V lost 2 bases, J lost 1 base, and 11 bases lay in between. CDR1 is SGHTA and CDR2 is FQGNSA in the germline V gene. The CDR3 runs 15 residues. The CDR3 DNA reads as TGTGCCAGCAGCTTAAGGCACGGAAATAACTATGGCTACACCTTC. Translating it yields CASSLRHGNNYGYTF.

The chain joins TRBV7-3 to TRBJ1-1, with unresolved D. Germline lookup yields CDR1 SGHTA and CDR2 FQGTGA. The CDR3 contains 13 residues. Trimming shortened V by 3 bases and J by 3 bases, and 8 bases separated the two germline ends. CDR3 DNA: TGTGCCAGCAGCTTCCTCAGAGACACTGAAGCTTTCTTT. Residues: CASSFLRDTEAFF.

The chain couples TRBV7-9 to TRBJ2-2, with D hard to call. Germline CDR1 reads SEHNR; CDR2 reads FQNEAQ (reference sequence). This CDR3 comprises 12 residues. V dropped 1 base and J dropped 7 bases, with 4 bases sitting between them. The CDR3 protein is CASSLVFGELFF. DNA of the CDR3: TGTGCCAGCAGCTTAGTTTTCGGGGAGCTGTTTTTT.

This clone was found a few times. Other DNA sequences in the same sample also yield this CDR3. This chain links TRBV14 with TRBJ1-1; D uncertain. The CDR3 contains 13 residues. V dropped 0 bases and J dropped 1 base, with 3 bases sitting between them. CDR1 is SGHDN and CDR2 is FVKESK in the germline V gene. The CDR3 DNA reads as TGTGCCAGCAGCCAAGACCGGAACACTGAAGCTTTCTTT. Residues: CASSQDRNTEAFF.

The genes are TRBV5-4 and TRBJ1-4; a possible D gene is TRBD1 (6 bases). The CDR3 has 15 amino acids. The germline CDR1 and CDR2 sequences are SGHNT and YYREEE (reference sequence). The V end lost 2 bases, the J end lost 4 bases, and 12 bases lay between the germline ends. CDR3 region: CASSLRGQLNEKLFF. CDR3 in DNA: TGTGCCAGCAGCTTAAGAGGACAGCTTAATGAAAAACTGTTTTTT.

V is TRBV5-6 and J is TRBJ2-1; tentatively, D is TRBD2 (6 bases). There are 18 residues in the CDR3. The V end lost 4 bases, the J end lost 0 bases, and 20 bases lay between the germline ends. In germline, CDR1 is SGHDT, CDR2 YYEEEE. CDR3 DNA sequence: TGTGCCAGCAGCGTTGTCAGAGCGGAGGGCAGCTCCTACAATGAGCAGTTCTTC. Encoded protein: CASSVVRAEGSSYNEQFF.

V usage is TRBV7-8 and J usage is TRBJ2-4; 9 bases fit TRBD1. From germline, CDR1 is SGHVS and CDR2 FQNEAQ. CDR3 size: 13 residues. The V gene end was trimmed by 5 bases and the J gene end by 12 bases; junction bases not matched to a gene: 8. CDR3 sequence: CASSTTTGGAQYF. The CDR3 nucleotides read TGTGCCAGCAGCACCACAACAGGGGGCGCTCAGTACTTC.

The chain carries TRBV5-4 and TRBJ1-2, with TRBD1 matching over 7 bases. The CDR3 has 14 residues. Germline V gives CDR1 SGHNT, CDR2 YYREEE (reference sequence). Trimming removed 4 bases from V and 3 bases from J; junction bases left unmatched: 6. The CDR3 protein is CASSLTGTDYGYTF. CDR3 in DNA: TGTGCCAGCAGCCTGACAGGGACCGACTATGGCTACACCTTC.

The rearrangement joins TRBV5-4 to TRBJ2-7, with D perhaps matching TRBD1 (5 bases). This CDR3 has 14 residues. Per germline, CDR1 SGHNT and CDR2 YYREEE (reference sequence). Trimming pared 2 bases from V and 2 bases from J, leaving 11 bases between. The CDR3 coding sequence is TGTGCCAGCAGCTTCCGGCAGGGAACCTACGAGCAGTACTTC. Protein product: CASSFRQGTYEQYF. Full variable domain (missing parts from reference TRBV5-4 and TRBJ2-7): ETGVTQSPTHLIKTRGQQVTLRCSSQSGHNTVSWYQQALGQGPQFIFQYYREEENGRGNFPPRFSGLQFPNYSSELNVNALELDDSALYLCASSFRQGTYEQYFGPGTRLTVT.